Each of the 14 T cell receptor beta chains below was sequenced from the same sample in a study of blood T cell repertoires in COVID-19. Using immunoSEQ multiplex PCR, the repertoire was profiled, and TCRdb retains in-frame clones only, with some absent. The sample lists approximately 390,000 clones, around 90% occurring once. What was sequenced was peripheral blood. The receptors here all came from a man between 18 and 35 years old with active or convalescent COVID-19.

This clone showed up just once. The chain couples TRBV6-5 to TRBJ2-3, with 7 bases that match TRBD2. The CDR3 sequence is 16 residues long. CDR1 and CDR2 (germline): MNHEY, SVGAGI. V gave up 2 bases and J gave up 1 base; unmatched junction bases: 6. The CDR3 nucleotides read TGTGCCAGCAGTTACGGTTGGGGAGGGGGCACAGATACGCAGTATTTT. Amino acid sequence: CASSYGWGGGTDTQYF.

This clone showed up just once. The gene calls are TRBV7-9 and TRBJ2-1; 7 nucleotides match TRBD2. Unmatched junction bases numbered 11, after V lost 3 bases and J lost 0 bases. From germline, CDR1 is SEHNR and CDR2 FQNEAQ (reference sequence). The CDR3 sequence is 18 residues long. The CDR3: CASSFAGRARASYNEQFF. Written as DNA, the CDR3 is TGTGCCAGCAGCTTTGCTGGGAGGGCGAGAGCCTCCTACAATGAGCAGTTCTTC.

V usage is TRBV6-6 and J usage is TRBJ2-1, with D hard to call. Germline CDR1 and CDR2: MNHNY and SVGAGI (reference sequence). V lost 2 bases, J lost 5 bases, and 10 bases lay in between. The CDR3 totals 14 residues. The CDR3 DNA follows: TGTGCCAGCAGTTACCGGCAGGCAAACAATGAGCAGTTCTTC. Translation gives CASSYRQANNEQFF.

This clone turned up a few times. The V call is TRBV11-2, the J call TRBJ1-1; 8 nucleotides agree with TRBD1. The CDR3 sequence is 14 residues long. The junction had 5 bases not matched to a gene; V was cut back by 4 bases and J by 4 bases. CDR1 SGHAT and CDR2 FQNNGV come from the germline V gene. The CDR3 DNA is TGTGCCAGCAGCTCCAGGGGGCAGGGCACTGAAGCTTTCTTT. Protein: CASSSRGQGTEAFF.

The chain employs TRBV6-5 and TRBJ2-7; perhaps TRBD1 as D (5 bases). This CDR3 comprises 13 residues. Trimming cost V 5 bases and J 2 bases, with 10 bases left between them. Germline values: CDR1 MNHEY, CDR2 SVGAGI. The CDR3 spells CASSSQGTYEQYF. The CDR3 nucleotides read TGTGCCAGCAGTAGTCAGGGTACCTACGAGCAGTACTTC.

This clone was detected once. The chain uses TRBV6-2 or TRBV6-3 and TRBJ1-1, with TRBD1 matching 9 bases. The CDR3 is 15 amino acids. The junction had 5 bases not matched to a gene; V was cut back by 5 bases and J by 1 base. CDR1 is MNHEY, CDR2 SVGEGT, per germline. CDR3 nucleotides: TGTGCCAGCAGTGCGGGACAGGGAGCGAACACTGAAGCTTTCTTT. This translates into CASSAGQGANTEAFF.

The chain employs TRBV27 and TRBJ2-3; 9 bases fit TRBD2. Germline-derived CDR1 and CDR2 are MNHEY and SMNVEV (reference sequence). With V trimmed by 3 bases and J by 4 bases, 11 bases remained unmatched. CDR3 length: 17 residues. The CDR3 loop reads CASSFSGLALRADTQYF. The CDR3 nucleotides are TGTGCCAGCAGTTTCAGTGGACTAGCGTTGCGGGCAGATACGCAGTATTTT.

This rearrangement joins TRBV28 to TRBJ2-2; 8 bases line up with TRBD1. With 6 bases clipped from V and 4 bases from J, the junction kept 7 bases outside the gene matches. CDR1 and CDR2 from the germline V gene are MDHEN and SYDVKM. The CDR3 is made up of 15 amino acids. For the CDR3, the DNA is TGTGCCAGCAGATCCGGACAGGGAATCACCGGGGAGCTGTTTTTT. This encodes CASRSGQGITGELFF.

This chain's CDR3 is CASSIQGQGYEQYF. DNA for the CDR3: TGTGCCAGTAGTATCCAGGGGCAGGGATACGAGCAGTACTTC. V gene TRBV19 combines with J gene TRBJ2-7, with D tentatively TRBD1 (6 bases). V was pared by 3 bases and J by 4 bases, with 13 bases between. The V gene's germline CDR1 is LNHDA and CDR2 SQIVND (reference sequence). The CDR3 loop spans 14 amino acids.

The chain has TRBV7-9 and TRBJ1-2; possible D gene TRBD1, 5 bases. Germline V gene sequence: CDR1 SEHNR, CDR2 FQNEAQ (reference sequence). The length of the CDR3 is 15 residues. Trimming stripped 7 bases from V and 1 base from J, with 16 bases between. CDR3 protein: CASNEPTRVNYGYTF. The CDR3 DNA reads TGTGCCAGCAACGAACCTACCAGGGTTAACTATGGCTACACCTTC.

This clone was observed a single time. The chain combines TRBV11-3 with TRBJ2-3, with 8 bases fitting TRBD1. The CDR3 covers 14 residues. Germline CDR1 reads SGHNT; CDR2 reads YENEEA. V was pared by 4 bases and J by 1 base, with 1 base of the junction left unmatched. CDR3 sequence: CASSSGGRTDTQYF. DNA for the CDR3: TGTGCCAGCAGCTCAGGGGGCCGCACAGATACGCAGTATTTT.

The V call is TRBV10-3, the J call TRBJ2-1, with D tentatively TRBD2 (6 bases). V gave up 8 bases and J gave up 2 bases, with 13 bases separating them. The CDR3 contains 14 residues. CDR1 ENHRY and CDR2 SYGVKD come from the germline V gene. This CDR3 reads CAIQLGGTYNEQFF. CDR3 in DNA: TGTGCCATCCAGCTAGGAGGGACCTACAATGAGCAGTTCTTC.

The gene calls are TRBV5-5 and TRBJ1-3; D remains unclear. This CDR3 comprises 17 residues. Trimming removed 0 bases at V and 0 bases at J, with 13 bases between. The germline gives CDR1 SGHKS, CDR2 YYEKEE (reference sequence). CDR3 protein: CASSLDTFISSGNTIYF. CDR3 coding DNA: TGTGCCAGCAGCTTGGACACGTTTATATCCTCTGGAAACACCATATATTTT.

The chain combines TRBV4-3 with TRBJ2-7, with 7 nucleotides matching TRBD1. The length of the CDR3 is 15 residues. Germline CDR1 and CDR2: LGHNA and YSLEER. V trimming: 4 bases; J trimming: 0 bases; junction bases outside the gene matches: 6. The CDR3 protein is CASSLIRDSSYEQYF. The CDR3 nucleotides are TGCGCCAGCAGCCTGATACGGGACAGCTCCTACGAGCAGTACTTC.